This TCR beta chain comes out of a study of sequential checkpoint blockade in melanoma. Study details: First-line arms were nivolumab then ipilimumab, or the reverse, randomized 1:1. Each arm's sequence ended with maintenance nivolumab.

Produced via immunoSEQ multiplex PCR; TCRdb's table is partial and in-frame only. The data hold about 6,200 clones, with approximately 53% observed a single time. Treatment here: randomized to nivolumab then ipilimumab (arm A) or the reverse (arm B). None of the patients previously received DNA-damaging chemotherapy. From thawed PBMCs, live CD3+CD8+ cells negative for CD19 and CD56 were sorted. Germline V CDR1 and CDR2: MRHNA, SNTAGT. Germline trimming cut 6 bases from V and 5 bases from J; bases unmatched to any gene: 7. The CDR3 covers 15 residues. The chain uses TRBV6-4 and TRBJ2-5; 12 bases line up with TRBD1. The clonotype was recovered from a human donor with melanoma. The sequencing used CD8+ T cells sorted from blood (inferred from file names), collected from a patient given nivolumab and ipilimumab in sequence. The CDR3, as DNA: TGTGCCAGCAGCCCCGGGACAGGGGGCTTCGAGACCCAGTACTTC. Translating it yields CASSPGTGGFETQYF.